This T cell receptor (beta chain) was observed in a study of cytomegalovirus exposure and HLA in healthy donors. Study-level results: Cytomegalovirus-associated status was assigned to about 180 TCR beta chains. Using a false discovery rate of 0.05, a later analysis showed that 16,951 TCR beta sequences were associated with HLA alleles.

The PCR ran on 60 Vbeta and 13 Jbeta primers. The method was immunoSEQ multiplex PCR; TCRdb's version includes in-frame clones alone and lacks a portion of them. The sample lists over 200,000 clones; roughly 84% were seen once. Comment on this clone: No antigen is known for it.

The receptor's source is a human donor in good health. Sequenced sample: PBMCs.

CDR3 residues: CAISDRGEGEAFF. CDR3 sequence (DNA): TGTGCCATCAGTGACCGGGGAGAGGGTGAAGCTTTCTTT. This chain links TRBV10-3 with TRBJ1-1; D ambiguous. This CDR3 comprises 13 residues. The germline V gene has CDR1 ENHRY and CDR2 SYGVKD. Trimming removed 3 bases from V and 7 bases from J, with 12 bases in between.